This T cell receptor beta chain was retrieved from a study of lymphopenia after photon versus proton radiotherapy. CDR1 is SGDLS, CDR2 YYNGEE, per germline. Trimming stripped 2 bases from V and 2 bases from J, with 7 bases between. The CDR3 totals 13 residues. Notes on the study in general: In patients who died, overall survival fell as post-nadir TCR diversity dropped more. After lymphocyte nadir, photon-treated repertoires showed oligoclonal expansion, especially CD8+ Temra. Only patients who died were analyzed for survival; proton advantage is unproven.

Sequencing was performed with immunoSEQ multiplex PCR; in TCRdb, only in-frame clones are kept and a portion is missing. In the table there are 68,000 or so clones, roughly 93% of which are singletons. Notes on this clone: Its target is unknown.

The chain uses TRBV9 and TRBJ1-1, with D unclear. The sample here was peripheral blood, taken from a patient treated with photon-based radiotherapy. The clonotype originates from a woman in her seventies with pancreatic cancer. CDR3 sequence (DNA): TGTGCCAGCAGCGTCTCGCTTAACACTGAAGCTTTCTTT. Residues: CASSVSLNTEAFF.